This T cell receptor (beta chain) emerged from a study of T cells in Graves' hyperthyroidism and ophthalmopathy. The study's findings and limits: Stable hyperthyroidism and ophthalmopathy were separated using 13 V-J signatures.

There are a few counts of this clonotype. Its antigen is not identified. Disease lasting under 3 months, a NOSPECS grade of at least 4, and a Clinical Activity Score of at least 3 were features of the ophthalmopathy patients. Patients were excluded because of uncontrolled infection, other autoimmune disease, pregnancy or lactation. The authors obtained PBMCs from 10 ml of fresh peripheral blood. Researchers amplified the TCR beta CDR3 regions from RNA transcripts. Researchers ran a first-round RT-PCR on the TCR CDR3 using the HTBI primer set. Using its own MiXCR run on the multiplex PCR reads, TCRdb lists one record per CDR3 protein. The sample carries roughly 280,000 distinct CDR3 sequences, about a sixth recorded once. CDR1 and CDR2 from the germline V gene are MNHNS and SASEGT. V lost 8 bases and J lost 0, with 14 bases in between. This CDR3 is built from 14 residues.

Material for sequencing was blood. The V and J genes are TRBV6-1 and TRBJ2-7, with no clear D. This TCR came from a woman aged 60-70 years with Graves' ophthalmopathy. CDR3 DNA: TGTGCCAGCCTAGGCCAGCTGGCCTCCTACGAGCAGTACTTC. It yields the protein CASLGQLASYEQYF.